This T cell receptor (beta chain) was identified in a study of blood T cell repertoires in COVID-19. Here immunoSEQ multiplex PCR was the method, and the copy in TCRdb shows in-frame clones only, minus some. The table has approximately 120,000 clones, less than 90% seen once; the top ten hold about 7%. The V and J ends lost 5 bases and 0 bases, in that order; junction bases with no gene match: 9. CDR3 length: 16 residues. The germline CDR1 and CDR2 sequences are SGHTA and FQGTGA. The genes are TRBV7-3 and TRBJ2-5; 7 bases map to TRBD1. The sample comprised peripheral blood. The clonotype originates from a man older than 75 with active or convalescent COVID-19. The chain's CDR3 is CASSPPQQGDQETQYF. CDR3 in DNA: TGTGCCAGCAGCCCGCCCCAGCAGGGGGACCAAGAGACCCAGTACTTC.